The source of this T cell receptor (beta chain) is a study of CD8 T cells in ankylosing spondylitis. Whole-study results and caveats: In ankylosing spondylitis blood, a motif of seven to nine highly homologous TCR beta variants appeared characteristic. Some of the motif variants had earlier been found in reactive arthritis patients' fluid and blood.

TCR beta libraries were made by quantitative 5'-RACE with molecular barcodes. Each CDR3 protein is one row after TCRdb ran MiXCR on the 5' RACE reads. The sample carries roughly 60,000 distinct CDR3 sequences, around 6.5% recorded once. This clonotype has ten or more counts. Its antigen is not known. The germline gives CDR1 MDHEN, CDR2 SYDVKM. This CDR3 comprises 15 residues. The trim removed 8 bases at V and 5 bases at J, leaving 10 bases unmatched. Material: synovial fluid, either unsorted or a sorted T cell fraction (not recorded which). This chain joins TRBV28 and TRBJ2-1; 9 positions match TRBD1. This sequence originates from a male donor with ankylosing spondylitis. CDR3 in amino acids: CASRVGTGLHNEQFF. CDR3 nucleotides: TGTGCCAGCCGCGTCGGGACAGGGCTCCACAATGAGCAGTTCTTC. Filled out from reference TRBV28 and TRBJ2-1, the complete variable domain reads DVKVTQSSRYLVKRTGEKVFLECVQDMDHENMFWYRQDPGLGLRLIYFSYDVKMKEKGDIPEGYSVSREKKERFSLILESASTNQTSMYLCASRVGTGLHNEQFFGPGTRLTVL.